Listed below are T cell receptor beta chains from one sample, sequenced in a study of blood T cell repertoires in COVID-19. Sequenced by immunoSEQ multiplex PCR; TCRdb stores in-frame clones only, minus some. The data contain about 76,000 clones, 75% to 90% of them seen just once; the ten biggest clones take up 15% to 20%. The sample taken for sequencing was peripheral blood. These receptors came from a human donor in a cohort sampled during active COVID-19. Both conserved end residues are part of each CDR3. The D gene is left open where the match is weak. The listing skips clone size in some rows; elsewhere it reads once, few, many or a size class.

d_gene: -; abundance: many; j_gene: TRBJ1-6; len: 14; v_gene: TRBV2; CDR3nt: TGTGCCAGCAGGGCAGATTTCTCTAATTCACCCCTCCACTTT; CDR3aa: CASRADFSNSPLHF
d_gene: -; abundance: -; j_gene: TRBJ1-2; len: 12; v_gene: TRBV6-1; CDR3nt: TGTGCCAGCAGTGAGCAGGGCTATGGCTACACCTTC; CDR3aa: CASSEQGYGYTF
d_gene: -; abundance: -; j_gene: TRBJ2-7; len: 14; v_gene: TRBV5-6; CDR3nt: TGTGCCAGCAGCCACCCGGGAGTAGCCTACGAGCAGTACTTC; CDR3aa: CASSHPGVAYEQYF
d_gene: TRBD2; abundance: -; j_gene: TRBJ2-1; len: 19; v_gene: TRBV4-2; CDR3nt: TGTGCCAGCAGCCGATCTCACCAGCCTAGCGGCTATAATATCAATGAGCAGTTCTTC; CDR3aa: CASSRSHQPSGYNINEQFF
d_gene: TRBD1; abundance: -; j_gene: TRBJ2-7; len: 16; v_gene: TRBV7-2; CDR3nt: TGTGCCAGCAGCTTAGATTCGACAGGGCGATCCTACGAGCAGTACTTC; CDR3aa: CASSLDSTGRSYEQYF
d_gene: TRBD1; abundance: -; j_gene: TRBJ1-2; len: 15; v_gene: TRBV7-6; CDR3nt: TGTGCCAGCAGCTCCTCGGGGAGACAGGGATCTGGCTACACCTTC; CDR3aa: CASSSSGRQGSGYTF
d_gene: -; abundance: -; j_gene: TRBJ1-1; len: 14; v_gene: TRBV6-1; CDR3nt: TGTGCCAGCAGTGACAAAGGGGGGGGCACTGAAGCTTTCTTT; CDR3aa: CASSDKGGGTEAFF
d_gene: -; abundance: -; j_gene: TRBJ2-7; len: 13; v_gene: TRBV12-3/TRBV12-4; CDR3nt: TGTGCCAGCAGAGACAGGAGCGGCGCCGAGCAGTACTTC; CDR3aa: CASRDRSGAEQYF
d_gene: TRBD1; abundance: -; j_gene: TRBJ1-5; len: 15; v_gene: TRBV7-8; CDR3nt: TGTGCCAGCAGCTTAGGACAGGGGGCAAATCAGCCCCAGCATTTT; CDR3aa: CASSLGQGANQPQHF
d_gene: -; abundance: -; j_gene: TRBJ2-7; len: 15; v_gene: TRBV10-1; CDR3nt: TGCGCCAGCAGTGCGAATAGCGCGAGCTCCTACGAGCAGTACTTC; CDR3aa: CASSANSASSYEQYF
d_gene: -; abundance: few; j_gene: TRBJ1-1; len: 12; v_gene: TRBV30; CDR3nt: TGTGCCTGGGGCAGGGGCAACACTGAAGCTTTCTTT; CDR3aa: CAWGRGNTEAFF
d_gene: TRBD2; abundance: once; j_gene: TRBJ2-7; len: 17; v_gene: TRBV5-5; CDR3nt: TGTGCCAGCAGCTTGGTGGGTAGCGGGATCAGCTCCTACGAGCAGTACTTC; CDR3aa: CASSLVGSGISSYEQYF
d_gene: TRBD2; abundance: -; j_gene: TRBJ2-3; len: 16; v_gene: TRBV11-2; CDR3nt: TGTGCCAGCAGCTTAGACTTGTACGGGGGGGCAGATACGCAGTATTTT; CDR3aa: CASSLDLYGGADTQYF
d_gene: TRBD1; abundance: -; j_gene: TRBJ2-7; len: 15; v_gene: TRBV6-2/TRBV6-3; CDR3nt: TGTGCCAGCAGTCCATCAGGGGGCTTTCCGGAGGAGCAGTACTTC; CDR3aa: CASSPSGGFPEEQYF
d_gene: -; abundance: few; j_gene: TRBJ2-2; len: 13; v_gene: TRBV6-6; CDR3nt: TGTGCCAGCACCCAGGTCTTTGCCGGGGAGCTGTTTTTT; CDR3aa: CASTQVFAGELFF
d_gene: -; abundance: -; j_gene: TRBJ2-2; len: 16; v_gene: TRBV5-5; CDR3nt: TGTGCCAGCAGCTTTCTCAGGGGCTCGGGCACCGGGGAGCTGTTTTTT; CDR3aa: CASSFLRGSGTGELFF
d_gene: TRBD2; abundance: once; j_gene: TRBJ2-3; len: 15; v_gene: TRBV7-2; CDR3nt: TGTGCCAGCAGCTTAGTGCGGGGGGACACAGATACGCAGTATTTT; CDR3aa: CASSLVRGDTDTQYF
d_gene: TRBD1; abundance: -; j_gene: TRBJ1-2; len: 14; v_gene: TRBV5-1; CDR3nt: TGCGCCAGCAGCGGGACAGGGGAGGACTATGGCTACACCTTC; CDR3aa: CASSGTGEDYGYTF
d_gene: -; abundance: -; j_gene: TRBJ2-7; len: 14; v_gene: TRBV15; CDR3nt: TGTGCCACCAGCAGAGCGGAGCCCTCCTACGAGCAGTACTTC; CDR3aa: CATSRAEPSYEQYF
d_gene: -; abundance: -; j_gene: TRBJ1-3; len: 15; v_gene: TRBV4-1; CDR3nt: TGCGCCAGCAGGGCAAATACAGTCTCTGGAAACACCATATATTTT; CDR3aa: CASRANTVSGNTIYF
d_gene: -; abundance: -; j_gene: TRBJ1-2; len: 12; v_gene: TRBV5-4; CDR3nt: TGTGCCAGCAGCATCGACAGCTATGGCTACACCTTC; CDR3aa: CASSIDSYGYTF
d_gene: -; abundance: -; j_gene: TRBJ2-6; len: 17; v_gene: TRBV5-1; CDR3nt: TGCGCCAGCAGCTTGTACGTGGCCAGCTCTGGGGCCAACGTCCTGACTTTC; CDR3aa: CASSLYVASSGANVLTF
d_gene: TRBD2; abundance: -; j_gene: TRBJ2-5; len: 13; v_gene: TRBV5-6; CDR3nt: TGTGCCACTTCGACTAGCGGACAAGAGACCCAGTACTTC; CDR3aa: CATSTSGQETQYF
d_gene: -; abundance: -; j_gene: TRBJ1-1; len: 16; v_gene: TRBV2; CDR3nt: TGTGCCAGCAGTGAAGTAGGTGGGACAAGTAACACTGAAGCTTTCTTT; CDR3aa: CASSEVGGTSNTEAFF
d_gene: TRBD1; abundance: few; j_gene: TRBJ2-1; len: 13; v_gene: TRBV7-3; CDR3nt: TGTGCCAGCAGCTTAACGACAGGGCCTGAGCAGTTCTTC; CDR3aa: CASSLTTGPEQFF
d_gene: -; abundance: -; j_gene: TRBJ1-2; len: 13; v_gene: TRBV11-2; CDR3nt: TGTGCCAGCAGCCCTCAGGGCCCTTGGGGCTACACCTTC; CDR3aa: CASSPQGPWGYTF
d_gene: -; abundance: -; j_gene: TRBJ1-1; len: 16; v_gene: TRBV2; CDR3nt: TGTGCCAGCACGGGGGTCGGGGGTGATAGGAACACTGAAGCTTTCTTT; CDR3aa: CASTGVGGDRNTEAFF
d_gene: TRBD1; abundance: -; j_gene: TRBJ2-7; len: 12; v_gene: TRBV2; CDR3nt: TGTGCCAGCCGGGACAGGGCTAGCGAGCAGTACTTC; CDR3aa: CASRDRASEQYF